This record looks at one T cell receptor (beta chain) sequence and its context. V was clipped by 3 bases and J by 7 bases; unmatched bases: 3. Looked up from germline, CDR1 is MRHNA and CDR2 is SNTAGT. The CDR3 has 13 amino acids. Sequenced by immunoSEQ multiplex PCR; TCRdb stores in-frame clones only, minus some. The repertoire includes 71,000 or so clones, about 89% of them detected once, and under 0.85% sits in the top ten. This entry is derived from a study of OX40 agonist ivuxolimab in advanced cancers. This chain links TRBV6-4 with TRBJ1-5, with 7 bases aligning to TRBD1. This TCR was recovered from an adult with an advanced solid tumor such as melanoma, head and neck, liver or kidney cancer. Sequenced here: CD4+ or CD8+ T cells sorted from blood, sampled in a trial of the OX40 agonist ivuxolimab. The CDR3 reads CASSEGGQQPQHF. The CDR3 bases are TGTGCCAGCAGTGAAGGGGGCCAGCAGCCCCAGCATTTT.